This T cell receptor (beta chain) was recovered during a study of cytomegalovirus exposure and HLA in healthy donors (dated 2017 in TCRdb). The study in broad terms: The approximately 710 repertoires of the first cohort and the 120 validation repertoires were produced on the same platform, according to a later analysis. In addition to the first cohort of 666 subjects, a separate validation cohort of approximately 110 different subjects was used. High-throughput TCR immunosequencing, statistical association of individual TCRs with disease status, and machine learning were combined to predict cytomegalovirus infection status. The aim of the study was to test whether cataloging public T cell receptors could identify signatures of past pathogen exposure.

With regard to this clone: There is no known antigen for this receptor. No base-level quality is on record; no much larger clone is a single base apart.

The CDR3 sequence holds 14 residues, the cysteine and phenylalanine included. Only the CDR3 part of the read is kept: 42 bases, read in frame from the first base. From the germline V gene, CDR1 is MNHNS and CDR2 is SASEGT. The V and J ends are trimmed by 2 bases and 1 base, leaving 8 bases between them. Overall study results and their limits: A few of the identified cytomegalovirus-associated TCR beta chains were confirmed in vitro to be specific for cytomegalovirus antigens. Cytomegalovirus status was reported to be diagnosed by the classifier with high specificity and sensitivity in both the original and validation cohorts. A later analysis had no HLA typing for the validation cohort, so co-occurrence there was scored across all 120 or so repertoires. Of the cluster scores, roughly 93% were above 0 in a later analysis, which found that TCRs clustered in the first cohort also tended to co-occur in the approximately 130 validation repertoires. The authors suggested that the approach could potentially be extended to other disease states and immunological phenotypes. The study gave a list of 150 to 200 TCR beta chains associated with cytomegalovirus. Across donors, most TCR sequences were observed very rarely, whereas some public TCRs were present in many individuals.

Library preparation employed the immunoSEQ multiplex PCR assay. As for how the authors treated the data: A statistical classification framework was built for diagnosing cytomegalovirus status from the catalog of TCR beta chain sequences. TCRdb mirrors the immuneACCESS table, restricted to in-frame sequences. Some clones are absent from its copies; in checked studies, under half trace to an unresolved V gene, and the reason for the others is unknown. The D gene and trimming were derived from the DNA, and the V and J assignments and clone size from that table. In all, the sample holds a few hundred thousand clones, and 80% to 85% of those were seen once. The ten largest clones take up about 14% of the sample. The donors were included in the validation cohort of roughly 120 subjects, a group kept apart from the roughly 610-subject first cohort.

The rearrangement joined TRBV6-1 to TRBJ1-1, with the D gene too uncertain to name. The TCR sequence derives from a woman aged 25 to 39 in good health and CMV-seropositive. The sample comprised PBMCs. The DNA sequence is TGTGCCAGCAGTGAACCGGGCTGGAACACTGAAGCTTTCTTT. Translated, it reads CASSEPGWNTEAFF.